These T cell receptor beta chains were read from a single sample in a study of blood T cell repertoires in COVID-19. Profiling relied on immunoSEQ multiplex PCR, and the TCRdb table lists in-frame clones only, not all of them. The data contain about 88,000 clones, 87% of them singletons. The specimen was peripheral blood. All receptors derive from a male donor with acute or convalescent COVID-19. CDR3s include the opening cysteine and the closing phenylalanine or tryptophan. The D gene is left open where the match is weak. Not all rows give a size; the values are once, few, many and, for expanded clones, a class.

>.|TRBV7-2|14|TRBJ1-5|.
CASSLELSNQPQHF
TGTGCCAGCAGCTTAGAACTAAGCAATCAGCCCCAGCATTTT
>.|TRBV27|14|TRBJ2-1|.
CASSLTTNYNEQFF
TGTGCCAGCAGTTTGACTACCAACTACAATGAGCAGTTCTTC
>.|TRBV5-1|15|TRBJ1-2|TRBD1
CASSLEGTGNYGYTF
TGCGCCAGCAGCTTGGAGGGGACAGGAAACTATGGCTACACCTTC
>.|TRBV9|12|TRBJ2-1|.
CASSVVETEQFF
TGTGCCAGCAGCGTAGTCGAGACAGAGCAGTTCTTC
>.|TRBV13|15|TRBJ2-5|TRBD2
CASSYRTSGGETQYF
TGTGCCAGCAGCTACCGGACTAGCGGGGGAGAGACCCAGTACTTC
>once|TRBV28|18|TRBJ1-5|TRBD1
CASSPGSTGTGGNQPQHF
TGTGCCAGCAGTCCGGGGTCAACCGGGACAGGGGGGAATCAGCCCCAGCATTTT
>once|TRBV28|12|TRBJ1-3|TRBD1
CASRTGGNTIYF
TGTGCCAGCAGGACAGGGGGAAACACCATATATTTT
>.|TRBV10-3|15|TRBJ2-1|TRBD2
CAIRPTSGGNHEQFF
TGTGCCATCAGACCGACTAGCGGGGGGAATCATGAGCAGTTCTTC
>.|TRBV5-4|14|TRBJ1-4|TRBD1
CASSSGTGEEKLFF
TGTGCCAGCAGCTCCGGGACAGGGGAGGAAAAACTGTTTTTT
>.|TRBV5-1|13|TRBJ2-1|.
CASSASPPWFEFF
TGCGCCAGCAGCGCGTCCCCCCCCTGGTTTGAGTTCTTC
>.|TRBV21-1|17|TRBJ2-5|.
CASSKVKRGGSAETQYF
TGTGCCAGCAGCAAAGTTAAGCGGGGGGGGTCTGCGGAGACCCAGTACTTC
>.|TRBV18|16|TRBJ2-1|.
CASSPPSLVAYNEQFF
TGTGCCAGCTCACCACCGAGTCTGGTAGCCTACAATGAGCAGTTCTTC
>few|TRBV10-3|16|TRBJ1-6|TRBD1
CAISESGQQINSPLHF
TGTGCCATCAGTGAGTCGGGACAGCAGATCAATTCACCCCTCCACTTT
>once|TRBV10-1|14|TRBJ1-5|.
CASSSGEGVQPQHF
TGCGCCAGCAGTTCTGGGGAGGGTGTGCAGCCCCAGCATTTT
>.|TRBV20-1|13|TRBJ2-5|TRBD2
CSASSGGQETQYF
TGCAGTGCTAGTAGCGGGGGCCAAGAGACCCAGTACTTC
>.|TRBV19|14|TRBJ2-3|TRBD1
CASTPGQVTDTQYF
TGTGCCAGTACGCCGGGACAGGTTACAGATACGCAGTATTTT
>few|TRBV6-1|15|TRBJ2-2|.
CASSEDGQDTGELFF
TGTGCCAGCAGTGAAGATGGGCAGGACACCGGGGAGCTGTTTTTT
>.|TRBV27|15|TRBJ1-4|TRBD1
CASSSSVRGLGKLFF
TGTGCCAGCAGTTCCTCGGTCAGGGGGCTAGGAAAACTGTTTTTT
>.|TRBV9|14|TRBJ1-1|.
CASSVESGMTEAFF
TGTGCCAGCAGCGTAGAGTCAGGGATGACTGAAGCTTTCTTT
>.|TRBV5-8|16|TRBJ1-3|.
CASSPGLRASGNTIYF
TGTGCCAGCAGCCCGGGACTCCGAGCCTCTGGAAACACCATATATTTT
>many|TRBV5-6|13|TRBJ1-2|.
CASSQGSNYGYTF
TGTGCCAGCAGCCAGGGGTCTAACTATGGCTACACCTTC
>once|TRBV12-5|16|TRBJ1-3|.
CASGPPQGMAGNTIYF
TGTGCTAGTGGTCCCCCACAGGGTATGGCTGGAAACACCATATATTTT
>.|TRBV21-1|17|TRBJ1-1|.
CASSPDRQGGRDTEAFF
TGTGCCAGCAGCCCCGATAGACAGGGGGGTAGGGACACTGAAGCTTTCTTT
>few|TRBV6-5|15|TRBJ1-6|.
CASTQGGGPNSPLHF
TGTGCCAGCACCCAAGGGGGGGGACCTAATTCACCCCTCCACTTT
>.|TRBV27|14|TRBJ1-1|TRBD1
CASSPRGLNTEAFF
TGTGCCAGCAGTCCGAGGGGGCTGAACACTGAAGCTTTCTTT
>.|TRBV25-1|13|TRBJ2-7|TRBD2
CASSDSPAGGVYF
TGTGCCAGCAGTGATTCCCCAGCGGGGGGGGTGTACTTC
>once|TRBV19|16|TRBJ2-6|.
CASSILPSAGANVLTF
TGTGCCAGTAGTATCCTCCCCTCCGCTGGGGCCAACGTCCTGACTTTC
>.|TRBV30|15|TRBJ1-4|TRBD1
CAWSVGDRVNEKLFF
TGTGCCTGGAGTGTGGGGGACAGGGTAAATGAAAAACTGTTTTTT
>.|TRBV10-3|14|TRBJ1-2|.
CAISESGADYGYTF
TGTGCCATCAGTGAGTCGGGAGCCGACTATGGCTACACCTTC
>few|TRBV3-1/TRBV3-2|20|TRBJ2-1|TRBD2
CASSQPPRLAGDPSYNEQFF
TGTGCCAGCAGCCAGCCCCCTCGACTAGCGGGGGACCCCTCCTACAATGAGCAGTTCTTC
>.|TRBV2|11|TRBJ1-2|TRBD1
CAGGQGYGYTF
TGTGCCGGAGGACAGGGTTATGGCTACACCTTC
>few|TRBV25-1|13|TRBJ2-7|.
CASSEYGADEQYF
TGTGCCAGCAGTGAATATGGGGCGGACGAGCAGTACTTC
>.|TRBV5-4|15|TRBJ1-1|TRBD1
CASRPGTGVNTEAFF
TGTGCCAGCAGACCCGGGACAGGGGTGAACACTGAAGCTTTCTTT
>.|TRBV30|12|TRBJ2-5|.
CAWSSSGETQYF
TGTGCCTGGAGTAGTTCCGGAGAGACCCAGTACTTC
>few|TRBV18|15|TRBJ2-1|.
CASSPGQPGYNEQFF
TGTGCCAGCTCACCAGGGCAGCCAGGCTACAATGAGCAGTTCTTC
>.|TRBV19|18|TRBJ1-5|.
CASSIVGGQGPAHQPQHF
TGTGCCAGTAGTATAGTGGGTGGGCAGGGGCCCGCCCATCAGCCCCAGCATTTT
>.|TRBV7-8|16|TRBJ2-3|.
CASSLGVVGGQDTQYF
TGTGCCAGCAGCTTAGGAGTAGTGGGGGGGCAAGATACGCAGTATTTT
>.|TRBV7-9|17|TRBJ2-1|.
CASRPLGRGRGYNEQFF
TGTGCCAGCAGACCCCTGGGGCGGGGAAGGGGCTACAATGAGCAGTTCTTC
>.|TRBV5-6|14|TRBJ1-4|TRBD1
CASSSTGANEKLFF
TGTGCCAGCAGCTCGACAGGGGCTAATGAAAAACTGTTTTTT
>.|TRBV6-5|12|TRBJ1-5|.
CASSYSRQPQHF
TGTGCCAGCAGTTACTCCCGTCAGCCCCAGCATTTT
>.|TRBV2|11|TRBJ1-1|.
CASSEAAEAFF
TGTGCCAGCAGTGAGGCAGCTGAAGCTTTCTTT
>.|TRBV19|15|TRBJ1-6|.
CASSIGGPGTSPLHF
TGTGCCAGTAGTATCGGGGGGCCGGGGACTTCACCCCTCCACTTT
>.|TRBV7-2|14|TRBJ2-2|TRBD1
CASRPQGAGGELFF
TGTGCCAGCAGACCTCAGGGGGCCGGCGGGGAGCTGTTTTTT
>once|TRBV10-2|12|TRBJ2-7|TRBD1
CASSGTGGLEYF
TGCGCCAGCAGCGGGACAGGGGGCTTGGAGTACTTC
>.|TRBV3-1/TRBV3-2|16|TRBJ2-2|TRBD2
CASSHTSGGALRELFF
TGTGCCAGCAGCCACACTAGCGGGGGGGCCCTCAGGGAGCTGTTTTTT
>once|TRBV5-6|14|TRBJ1-1|.
CASTTGLMNTEAFF
TGTGCCAGCACCACGGGACTGATGAACACTGAAGCTTTCTTT
>.|TRBV28|17|TRBJ2-5|.
CASSLSRGDATKRTQYF
TGTGCCAGCAGTTTATCACGCGGGGACGCCACCAAGAGAACCCAGTACTTC
>.|TRBV6-7|13|TRBJ1-4|.
CASTRGREEKLFF
TGTGCCAGCACCCGAGGGAGGGAAGAAAAACTGTTTTTT
>.|TRBV9|14|TRBJ2-2|.
CASSAAPGNGELFF
TGTGCCAGCAGCGCAGCCCCAGGTAACGGGGAGCTGTTTTTT
>.|TRBV7-9|17|TRBJ2-1|TRBD2
CASSLDRGGSSYNEQFF
TGTGCCAGCAGCTTAGATCGCGGGGGTAGCTCCTACAATGAGCAGTTCTTC
>few|TRBV7-8|14|TRBJ1-1|TRBD1
CASRTGQGASEAFF
TGTGCCAGCAGGACGGGACAGGGGGCCTCTGAAGCTTTCTTT
>.|TRBV4-2|15|TRBJ2-5|.
CASSQAVGGQETQYF
TGTGCCAGCAGCCAGGCCGTTGGTGGCCAAGAGACCCAGTACTTC
>once|TRBV29-1|12|TRBJ2-5|.
CSGGEAQETQYF
TGCAGCGGGGGGGAGGCACAAGAGACCCAGTACTTC
>once|TRBV5-1|15|TRBJ1-6|TRBD1
CASSSGDRLNSPLHF
TGCGCCAGCAGCTCCGGGGACAGGTTAAATTCACCCCTCCACTTT
>.|TRBV20-1|11|TRBJ2-1|.
CSANRGNEQFF
TGCAGTGCTAACCGGGGTAATGAGCAGTTCTTC
>.|TRBV29-1|16|TRBJ2-3|.
CSDRVGRKTSTDTQYF
TGCAGCGACCGGGTGGGGAGAAAAACTAGCACAGATACGCAGTATTTT
>.|TRBV6-6|10|TRBJ1-2|TRBD1
CASSDRDLTF
TGTGCCAGCAGTGACAGGGACCTGACCTTC
>.|TRBV15|16|TRBJ2-7|TRBD1
CATSALRTGTSYEQYF
TGTGCCACCAGCGCCCTGAGGACAGGGACCTCCTACGAGCAGTACTTC